The clone carrying this T cell receptor (beta chain) was found many times. Its antigen is as yet unknown. Preparation of TCR beta libraries was done by quantitative 5'-RACE with molecular barcodes. TCRdb re-derived calls from the 5' RACE reads in MiXCR, one entry per CDR3 protein. In the table there are about 210,000 distinct CDR3 sequences, 5.5% to 7.5% of which are singletons. The sample comes from a study of CD8 T cells in ankylosing spondylitis. After removal of 7 bases from V and 2 bases from J, the junction contained 1 base not matched to a gene. Germline V gene sequence: CDR1 SNHLY, CDR2 FYNNEI. The CDR3 consists of 12 residues. Overall study findings and caveats: Disease-associated clones were reportedly significantly overrepresented in matched ankylosing spondylitis synovial fluid. Characteristic of ankylosing spondylitis blood, it appeared, was a TCR beta motif comprising several highly homologous variants. CD8+ by phenotype, disease-linked clones were relatively rare in peripheral blood.

Source material: blood, either unsorted or a sorted T cell fraction (not recorded which). This TCR came from a male donor with ankylosing spondylitis. V is TRBV2 and J is TRBJ1-2; 7 nucleotides match TRBD1. For the CDR3, the DNA is TGTGCCAGCATACAGGGGAACTATGGCTACACCTTC. As protein: CASIQGNYGYTF. The full variable domain, rest sourced from reference TRBV2 and TRBJ1-2, is EPEVTQTPSHQVTQMGQEVILRCVPISNHLYFYWYRQILGQKVEFLVSFYNNEISEKSEIFDDQFSVERPDGSNFTLKIRSTKLEDSAMYFCASIQGNYGYTFGSGTRLTVV.